The 21 T cell receptor beta chains below were found in one sample sequenced in a study of T cells expressing NK-cell markers (dated by TCRdb to 2020 to 2021). The method was 5' RACE. Sequencing instrument: Illumina HiSeq 2000. Once TCRdb had reprocessed the reads, it stored one entry per CDR3 protein sequence and supplied no DNA. The sample table on file contains around 110,000 distinct CDR3 sequences. The ten largest clones capture 15% to 20% of the sample. Sequencing used blood T cells: a sorted CD56 or NKG2C T cell subset, CD4+ or CD8+ T cells, or bulk PBMC T cells (not recorded which). These receptors originate from a woman between 18 and 70 years old in good health.

CDR3 in amino acids: CSVEEGLADYNEQFF. The V call is TRBV29-1, the J call TRBJ2-1; TCRdb designates TRBD2, a call that cannot be tested without DNA. The germline V gene has CDR1 SQVTM and CDR2 ANQGSEA. The CDR3 runs to 15 residues.

This sequence joins TRBV13 and TRBJ1-5; TCRdb selects TRBD1, and the lack of DNA leaves this call unchecked. CDR3 length: 14 amino acids. CDR1 is PRHDT and CDR2 is FYEKMQ in the germline V gene (reference sequence). The CDR3 loop is CASSLAGQGQPQHF.

V usage is TRBV7-9 and J usage is TRBJ2-1; TCRdb gives TRBD1 as the D gene, but with no DNA this cannot be confirmed. CDR3 length equals 13 residues. Germline loops: CDR1 SEHNR, CDR2 FQNEAQ (reference sequence). CDR3 loop: CASSTTGVNEQFF. Looking up the rest from reference TRBV7-9 and TRBJ2-1 gives the full variable domain: DTGVSQNPRHKITKRGQNVTFRCDPISEHNRLYWYRQTLGQGPEFLTYFQNEAQLEKSRLLSDRFSAERPKGSFSTLEIQRTEQGDSAMYLCASSTTGVNEQFFGPGTRLTVL.

The chain couples TRBV3-1 to TRBJ2-1; lacking DNA, the TRBD2 call made by TCRdb goes unchecked. Looked up from germline, CDR1 is LGHDT and CDR2 is YNNKEL (reference sequence). This CDR3 has 14 amino acids. CDR3 region: CASSHLLAVNEQFF.

This rearrangement joins TRBV7-8 to TRBJ2-1. The CDR3 has 13 amino acids. Germline-derived CDR1 and CDR2 are SGHVS and FQNEAQ. The CDR3 sequence: CASSLVTEREQFF.

The genes are TRBV27 and TRBJ2-1; TCRdb's D call, TRBD1, is unchecked because there is no DNA. This CDR3 contains 14 residues. Looked up from germline, CDR1 is MNHEY and CDR2 is SMNVEV (reference sequence). The CDR3 is CASRLTGSGNEQFF.

The gene calls are TRBV7-3 and TRBJ1-1; no DNA is available, so the TRBD1 call from TCRdb remains unchecked. The CDR3 contains 16 residues. Germline CDR1 reads SGHTA; CDR2 reads FQGTGA. Here the CDR3 reads CASSLGAPGTFPEAFF.

The chain couples TRBV12-3 or TRBV12-4 to TRBJ1-2; as DNA is missing, the TRBD1 call by TCRdb cannot be tested. CDR3 length equals 14 residues. Here the CDR3 reads CASNSGTDLYGYTF.

CDR3 region: CASSHWTSGGYNEQFF. The V gene is TRBV5-8, the J gene TRBJ2-1; lacking DNA, the TRBD2 call made by TCRdb goes unchecked. This CDR3 comprises 16 residues. Germline V CDR1 and CDR2: SGHTS, YDEGEE.

The rearrangement links TRBV28 to TRBJ2-7. The CDR3 has 11 amino acids. CDR1 MDHEN and CDR2 SYDVKM come from the germline V gene. CDR3 region: CASSFLYEQYF.

CDR3 sequence: CASSSTSGSYNEQSF. The chain recombines TRBV5-4 with TRBJ2-1; the TCRdb call, TRBD2, lacks DNA for checking. Looked up from germline, CDR1 is SGHNT and CDR2 is YYREEE (reference sequence). The CDR3 spans 15 residues.

The chain is built from TRBV12-3 or TRBV12-4 and TRBJ1-5; TCRdb proposes TRBD1, but this gene call is untestable without DNA. The CDR3 spans 14 residues. This CDR3 reads CASSQGGGNQPQHF.

V and J are TRBV28 and TRBJ1-4. Germline CDR1 reads MDHEN; CDR2 reads SYDVKM. This CDR3 contains 13 residues. The CDR3 spells CATKPSINEKLFF.

This rearrangement joins TRBV14 to TRBJ1-5. Germline CDR1 is SGHDN and CDR2 is FVKESK. This CDR3 has 13 amino acids. Here the CDR3 reads CASSPTGNQPQHF. Together with reference TRBV14 and TRBJ1-5, the CDR3 gives the full variable domain: EAGVTQFPSHSVIEKGQTVTLRCDPISGHDNLYWYRRVMGKEIKFLLHFVKESKQDESGMPNNRFLAERTGGTYSTLKVQPAELEDSGVYFCASSPTGNQPQHFGDGTRLSIL.

V and J are TRBV3-1 and TRBJ2-1; TCRdb's assignment of TRBD2 cannot be checked, as there is no DNA. This CDR3 has 14 amino acids. CDR1 LGHDT and CDR2 YNNKEL come from the germline V gene (reference sequence). The CDR3 loop reads CASSQGSGGYEQFF.

The rearrangement joins TRBV21-1 to TRBJ1-6; TCRdb proposes TRBD1, but this gene call is untestable without DNA. TRBV21-1 is termed a pseudogene. This CDR3 has 18 residues. CDR3 in amino acids: CASSKVGGEGQRHSPLHF.

V and J are TRBV3-1 and TRBJ1-2; with no DNA, the TCRdb D assignment of TRBD1 cannot be verified. Per the germline V gene, CDR1 is LGHDT and CDR2 is YNNKEL (reference sequence). CDR3 length: 15 residues. This CDR3 is CASSQKQGPFYGYTF.

The chain's CDR3 is CAWSVLAEQYF. This chain links TRBV30 with TRBJ2-3; TCRdb gives TRBD2 as the D gene, but with no DNA this cannot be confirmed. The CDR3 has 11 amino acids. The germline V gene has CDR1 GTSNPN and CDR2 SVGIG (reference sequence).

J is TRBJ1-5 and V is TRBV24-1. The CDR3 totals 14 residues. Per germline, CDR1 KGHDR and CDR2 SFDVKD. The CDR3 protein is CATSDGGTNQPQHF.

V is TRBV10-3 and J is TRBJ2-1; TCRdb lists TRBD1, though no DNA is available to test this call. The CDR3 is made up of 16 amino acids. CDR1 and CDR2 from the germline V gene are ENHRY and SYGVKD. The CDR3 loop reads CAISESETGTYNEQFF.

This sequence joins TRBV5-6 and TRBJ2-2. The germline gives CDR1 SGHDT, CDR2 YYEEEE. This CDR3 is 12 amino acids long. The CDR3 sequence: CASSLAPGELFF.